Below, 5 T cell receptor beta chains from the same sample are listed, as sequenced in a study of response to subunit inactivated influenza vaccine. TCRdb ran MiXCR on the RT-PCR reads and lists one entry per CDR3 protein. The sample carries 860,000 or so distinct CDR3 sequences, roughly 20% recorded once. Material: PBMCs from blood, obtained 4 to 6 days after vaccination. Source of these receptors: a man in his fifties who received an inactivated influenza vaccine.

The CDR3 DNA sequence: TGTGCCAGTAGTAGGGGGCCAGCGGGATTCACCGGGGAGCTGTTTTTT. It yields the protein CASSRGPAGFTGELFF. V is TRBV19 and J is TRBJ2-2; D might be TRBD2 (7 bases). Germline values: CDR1 LNHDA, CDR2 SQIVND (reference sequence). The V end was cut by 4 bases, the J end by 4 bases, with 16 bases between. The length of the CDR3 is 16 residues.

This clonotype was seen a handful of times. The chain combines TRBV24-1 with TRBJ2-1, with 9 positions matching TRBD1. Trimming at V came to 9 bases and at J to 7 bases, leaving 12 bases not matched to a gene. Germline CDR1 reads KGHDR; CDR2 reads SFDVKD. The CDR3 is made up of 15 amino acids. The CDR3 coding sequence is TGTGCCACCGCCCTTGGGGACAGGGAGAGAAATGAGCAGTTCTTC. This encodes CATALGDRERNEQFF.

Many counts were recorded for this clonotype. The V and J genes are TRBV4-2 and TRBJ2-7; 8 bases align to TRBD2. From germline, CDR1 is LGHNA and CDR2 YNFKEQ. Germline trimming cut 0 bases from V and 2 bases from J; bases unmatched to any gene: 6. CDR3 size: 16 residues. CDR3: CASSQDIQAGAYEQYF. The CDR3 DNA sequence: TGTGCCAGCAGCCAAGATATACAAGCGGGGGCCTACGAGCAGTACTTC.

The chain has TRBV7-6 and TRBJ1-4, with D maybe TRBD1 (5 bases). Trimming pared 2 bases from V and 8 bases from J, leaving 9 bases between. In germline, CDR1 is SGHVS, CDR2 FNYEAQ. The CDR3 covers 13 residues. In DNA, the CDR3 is TGTGCCAGCAGCTTACAGGGAAGGGAAAAACTGTTTTTT. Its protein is CASSLQGREKLFF.

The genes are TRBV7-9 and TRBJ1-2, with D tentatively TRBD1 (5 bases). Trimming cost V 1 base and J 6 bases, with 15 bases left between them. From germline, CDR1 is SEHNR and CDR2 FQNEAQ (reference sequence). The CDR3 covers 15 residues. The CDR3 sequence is CASSLGAQDPDGYTF. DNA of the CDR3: TGTGCCAGCAGCTTAGGGGCACAGGACCCAGATGGCTACACCTTC.